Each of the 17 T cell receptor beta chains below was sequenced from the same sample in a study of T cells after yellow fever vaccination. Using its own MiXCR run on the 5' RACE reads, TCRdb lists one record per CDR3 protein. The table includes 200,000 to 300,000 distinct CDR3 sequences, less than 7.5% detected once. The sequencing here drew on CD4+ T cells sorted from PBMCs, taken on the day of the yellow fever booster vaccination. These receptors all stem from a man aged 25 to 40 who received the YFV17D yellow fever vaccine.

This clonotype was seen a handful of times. The CDR3 loop is CSAQQITDTQYF. The CDR3 DNA reads as TGCAGTGCTCAACAGATCACAGATACGCAGTATTTT. The chain combines TRBV20-1 with TRBJ2-3; D ambiguous. The V and J ends lost 5 bases and 2 bases respectively, with 8 bases between them. CDR3 length equals 12 residues. The germline gives CDR1 DFQATT, CDR2 SNEGSKA (reference sequence).

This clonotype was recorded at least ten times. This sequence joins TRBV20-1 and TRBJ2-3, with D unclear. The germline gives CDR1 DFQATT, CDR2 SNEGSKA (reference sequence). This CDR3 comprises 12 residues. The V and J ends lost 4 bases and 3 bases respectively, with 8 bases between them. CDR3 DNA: TGCAGTGCTATGTGGTCGACAGATACGCAGTATTTT. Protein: CSAMWSTDTQYF.

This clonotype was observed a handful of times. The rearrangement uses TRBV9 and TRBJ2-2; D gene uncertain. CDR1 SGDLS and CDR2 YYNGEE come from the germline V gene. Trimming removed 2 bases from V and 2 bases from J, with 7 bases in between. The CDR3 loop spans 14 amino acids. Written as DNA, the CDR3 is TGTGCCAGCAGCGTGGCTCAAAACACCGGGGAGCTGTTTTTT. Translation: CASSVAQNTGELFF.

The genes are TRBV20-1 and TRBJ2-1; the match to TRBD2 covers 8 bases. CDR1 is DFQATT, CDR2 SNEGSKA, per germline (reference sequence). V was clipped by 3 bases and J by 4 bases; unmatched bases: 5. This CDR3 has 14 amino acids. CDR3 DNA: TGCAGTGCTAGTTTGCGGGAGGTGTACAATGAGCAGTTCTTC. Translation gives CSASLREVYNEQFF.

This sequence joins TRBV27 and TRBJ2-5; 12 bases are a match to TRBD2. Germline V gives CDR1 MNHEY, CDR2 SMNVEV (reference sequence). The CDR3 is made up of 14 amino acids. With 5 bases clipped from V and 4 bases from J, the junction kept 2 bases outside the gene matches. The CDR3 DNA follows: TGTGCCAGCAGTCGACTAGCGGGAGCAGAGACCCAGTACTTC. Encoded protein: CASSRLAGAETQYF.

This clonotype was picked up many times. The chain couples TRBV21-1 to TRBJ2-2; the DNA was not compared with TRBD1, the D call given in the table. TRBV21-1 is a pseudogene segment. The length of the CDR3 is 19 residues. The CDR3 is CASSKVRETGRFNTGELFF. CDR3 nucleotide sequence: TGTGCCAGCAGCAAAGTTAGGGAGACAGGGAGGTTTAACACCGGGGAGCTGTTTTTT.

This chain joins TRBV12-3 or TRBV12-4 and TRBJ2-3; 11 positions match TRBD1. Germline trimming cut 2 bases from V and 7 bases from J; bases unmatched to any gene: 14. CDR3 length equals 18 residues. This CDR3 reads CASSLKSQMDRGRNTQYF. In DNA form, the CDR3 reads TGTGCCAGCAGTTTAAAGTCGCAGATGGACAGGGGGCGAAATACGCAGTATTTT.

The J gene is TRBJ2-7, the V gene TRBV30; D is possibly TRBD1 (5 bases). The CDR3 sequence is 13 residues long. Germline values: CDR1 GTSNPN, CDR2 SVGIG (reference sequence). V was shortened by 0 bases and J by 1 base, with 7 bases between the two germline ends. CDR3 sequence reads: CAWSVAGSYEQYF. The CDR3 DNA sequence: TGTGCCTGGAGTGTGGCAGGGTCCTACGAGCAGTACTTC. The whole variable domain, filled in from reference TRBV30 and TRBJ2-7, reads SQTIHQWPATLVQPVGSPLSLECTVEGTSNPNLYWYRQAAGRGLQLLFYSVGIGQISSEVPQNLSASRPQDRQFILSSKKLLLSDSGFYLCAWSVAGSYEQYFGPGTRLTVT.

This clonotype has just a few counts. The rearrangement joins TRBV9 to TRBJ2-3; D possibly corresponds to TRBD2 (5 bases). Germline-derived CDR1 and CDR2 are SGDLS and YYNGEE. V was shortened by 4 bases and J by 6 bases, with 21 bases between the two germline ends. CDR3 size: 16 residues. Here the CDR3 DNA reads TGTGCCAGCAGCTTCCTTGGCGGGTCCCCCTTGGATACGCAGTATTTT. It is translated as CASSFLGGSPLDTQYF.

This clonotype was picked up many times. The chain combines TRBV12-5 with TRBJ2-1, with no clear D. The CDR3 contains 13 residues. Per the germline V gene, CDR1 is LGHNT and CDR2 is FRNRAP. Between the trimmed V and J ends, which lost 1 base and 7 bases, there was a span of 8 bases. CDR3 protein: CASGLDADNEQFF. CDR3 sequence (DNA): TGTGCTAGTGGTTTGGATGCGGATAATGAGCAGTTCTTC.

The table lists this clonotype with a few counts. CDR3 region: CASSQDRASGPEELFF. As DNA, the CDR3 is TGCGCCAGCAGCCAAGATAGGGCTAGCGGGCCAGAAGAGCTGTTTTTT. This sequence joins TRBV4-1 and TRBJ2-2, with 8 bases aligning to TRBD2. The CDR3 is 16 residues long. CDR1 and CDR2 (germline): MGHRA, YSYEKL. V lost 0 bases to trimming and J lost 11 bases; unmatched junction nucleotides: 11.

CDR3 coding DNA: TGTGCCAGCAGCTTGGAACGATTCTCTGGGGCCAACGTCCTGACTTTC. Translating gives CASSLERFSGANVLTF. The gene calls are TRBV5-4 and TRBJ2-6, with no clear D. CDR1 and CDR2 from the germline V gene are SGHNT and YYREEE (reference sequence). V lost 0 bases and J 0 bases, leaving 7 bases between the germline ends. CDR3 length: 16 amino acids. Together with reference TRBV5-4 and TRBJ2-6, the CDR3 gives the full variable domain: ETGVTQSPTHLIKTRGQQVTLRCSSQSGHNTVSWYQQALGQGPQFIFQYYREEENGRGNFPPRFSGLQFPNYSSELNVNALELDDSALYLCASSLERFSGANVLTFGAGSRLTVL.

The CDR3 DNA reads TGTGCCATCAGTAGGTCTACCGACAATGAGCAGTTCTTC. It translates to CAISRSTDNEQFF. The chain is built from TRBV10-3 and TRBJ2-1; no definite D call. The germline gives CDR1 ENHRY, CDR2 SYGVKD. CDR3 length: 13 residues. V lost 5 bases and J 5 bases, leaving 10 bases between the germline ends.

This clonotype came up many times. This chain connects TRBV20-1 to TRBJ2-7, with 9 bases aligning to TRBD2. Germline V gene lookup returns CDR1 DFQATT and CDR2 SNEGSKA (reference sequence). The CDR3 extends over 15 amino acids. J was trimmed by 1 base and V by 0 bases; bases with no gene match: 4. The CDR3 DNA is TGCAGTGCTAGAGAAGCGACTAGCGGTTCCTACGAGCAGTACTTC. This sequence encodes CSAREATSGSYEQYF.

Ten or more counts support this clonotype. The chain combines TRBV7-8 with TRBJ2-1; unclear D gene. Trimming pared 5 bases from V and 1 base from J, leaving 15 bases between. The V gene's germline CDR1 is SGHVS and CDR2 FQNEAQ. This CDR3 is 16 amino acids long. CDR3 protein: CASSPTRMKSYNEQFF. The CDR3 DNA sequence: TGTGCCAGCAGCCCCACAAGGATGAAGTCCTACAATGAGCAGTTCTTC.

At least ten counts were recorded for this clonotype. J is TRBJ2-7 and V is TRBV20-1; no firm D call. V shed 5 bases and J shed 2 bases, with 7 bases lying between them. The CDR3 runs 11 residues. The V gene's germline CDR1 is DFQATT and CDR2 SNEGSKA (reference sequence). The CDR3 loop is CSAADAYEQYF. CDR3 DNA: TGCAGTGCTGCGGATGCCTACGAGCAGTACTTC.

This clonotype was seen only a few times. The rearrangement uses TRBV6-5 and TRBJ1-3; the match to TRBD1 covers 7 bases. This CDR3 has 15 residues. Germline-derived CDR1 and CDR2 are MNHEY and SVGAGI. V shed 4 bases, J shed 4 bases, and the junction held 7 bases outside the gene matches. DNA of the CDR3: TGTGCCAGCAGTTTCACCGGGACAGTGGGAAACACCATATATTTT. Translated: CASSFTGTVGNTIYF.